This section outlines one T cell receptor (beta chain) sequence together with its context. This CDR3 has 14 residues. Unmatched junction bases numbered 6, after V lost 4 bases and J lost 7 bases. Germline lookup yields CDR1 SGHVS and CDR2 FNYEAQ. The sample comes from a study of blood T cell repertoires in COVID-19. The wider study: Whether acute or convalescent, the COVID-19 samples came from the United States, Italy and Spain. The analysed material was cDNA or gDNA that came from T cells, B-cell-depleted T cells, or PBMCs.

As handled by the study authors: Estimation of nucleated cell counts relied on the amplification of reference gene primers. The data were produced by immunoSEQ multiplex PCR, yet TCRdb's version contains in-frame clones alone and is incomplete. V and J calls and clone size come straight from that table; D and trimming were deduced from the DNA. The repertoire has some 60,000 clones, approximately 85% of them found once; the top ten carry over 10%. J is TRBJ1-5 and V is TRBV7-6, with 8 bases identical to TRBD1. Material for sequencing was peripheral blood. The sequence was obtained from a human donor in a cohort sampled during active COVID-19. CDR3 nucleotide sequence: TGTGCCAGCAGCTGGGGGACAGGTGAACAGCCCCAGCATTTT. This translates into CASSWGTGEQPQHF.